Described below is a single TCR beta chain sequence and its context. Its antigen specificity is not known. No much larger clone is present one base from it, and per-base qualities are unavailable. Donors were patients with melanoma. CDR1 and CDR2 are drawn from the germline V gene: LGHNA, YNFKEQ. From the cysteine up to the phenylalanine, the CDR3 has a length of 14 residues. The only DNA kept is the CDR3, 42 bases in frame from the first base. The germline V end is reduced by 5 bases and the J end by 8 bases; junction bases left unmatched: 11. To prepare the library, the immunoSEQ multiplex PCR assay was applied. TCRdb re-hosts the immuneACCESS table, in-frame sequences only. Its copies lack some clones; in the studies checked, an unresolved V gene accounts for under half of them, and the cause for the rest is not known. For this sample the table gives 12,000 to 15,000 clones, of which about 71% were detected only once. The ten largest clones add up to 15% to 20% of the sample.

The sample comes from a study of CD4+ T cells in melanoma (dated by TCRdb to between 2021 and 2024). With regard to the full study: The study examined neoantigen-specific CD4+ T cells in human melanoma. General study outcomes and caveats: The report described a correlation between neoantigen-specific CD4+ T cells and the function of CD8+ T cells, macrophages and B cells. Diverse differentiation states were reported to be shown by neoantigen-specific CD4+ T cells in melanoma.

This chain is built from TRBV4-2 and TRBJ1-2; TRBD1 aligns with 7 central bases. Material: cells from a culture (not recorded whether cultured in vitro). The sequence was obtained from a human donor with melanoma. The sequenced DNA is TGTGCCAGCAGCGGGCAACAGGGGTTGGGGGGCTACACCTTC. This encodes CASSGQQGLGGYTF.